The 10 T cell receptor beta chains reported below all come from one sample, sequenced in a study of OX40 agonist ivuxolimab in advanced cancers. Repertoires were generated with immunoSEQ multiplex PCR, while TCRdb's copy carries only in-frame clones and drops some. Here the sample spans some 66,000 clones, around 73% being singletons. The sample here was CD4+ or CD8+ T cells sorted from blood, taken in a trial of the OX40 agonist ivuxolimab. Receptors originate from an adult with an advanced solid tumor such as melanoma, head and neck, liver or kidney cancer.

V gene TRBV6-1 combines with J gene TRBJ2-3; TRBD1 agrees at 9 bases. V lost 6 bases and J lost 11; bases outside the gene matches: 9. Germline CDR1 is MNHNS and CDR2 is SASEGT. This CDR3 spans 13 amino acids. This CDR3 is CASRLDRGLGQYF. DNA of the CDR3: TGTGCCAGCAGACTGGACAGGGGTTTAGGGCAGTATTTT.

This chain connects TRBV19 to TRBJ1-4, with unresolved D. The V and J ends lost 5 bases and 0 bases respectively, with 16 bases between them. Germline CDR1 and CDR2: LNHDA and SQIVND (reference sequence). The CDR3 is 17 residues long. The CDR3 sequence: CASSWRSTVTTNEKLFF. CDR3 nucleotide sequence: TGTGCCAGTAGTTGGCGGAGTACAGTTACAACTAATGAAAAACTGTTTTTT.

This clone has more than one count but fewer than ten. The chain recombines TRBV28 with TRBJ2-7, with 10 bases matching TRBD1. The CDR3 is 14 amino acids. Trimming took 2 bases from V and 13 from J; bases not matched to a gene: 11. Germline V CDR1 and CDR2: MDHEN, SYDVKM. The CDR3 DNA follows: TGTGCCAGCAGTTTACGACCGGGACAGGGGATCCGATACTTC. Translation gives CASSLRPGQGIRYF.

The chain joins TRBV11-1 to TRBJ2-3; D is undetermined. The CDR3 is 12 amino acids. Germline loops: CDR1 SGHAT, CDR2 FQDESV (reference sequence). Trimming took off 4 bases at V and 2 bases at J, with 4 bases between the two ends. In DNA, the CDR3 is TGTGCCAGCAGCTCTTACACAGATACGCAGTATTTT. It translates to CASSSYTDTQYF.

The chain is built from TRBV14 and TRBJ2-3; 10 positions match TRBD2. Germline values: CDR1 SGHDN, CDR2 FVKESK. The CDR3 runs 20 residues. V gave up 4 bases and J gave up 2 bases; unmatched junction bases: 18. The DNA for the CDR3 is TGTGCCAGCAGCCCCCGCCGCGGGGCTAGCGGGAGTGAGCACACAGATACGCAGTATTTT. The encoded protein is CASSPRRGASGSEHTDTQYF.

The rearrangement links TRBV2 to TRBJ1-2; unclear D gene. CDR1 SNHLY and CDR2 FYNNEI come from the germline V gene. V lost 5 bases to trimming and J lost 4 bases, with 20 bases between them. The CDR3 is made up of 16 amino acids. DNA for the CDR3: TGTGCCAGCAGTAAGCTTGCATCCAAGAATTCCTATGGCTACACCTTC. It is translated as CASSKLASKNSYGYTF.

This chain connects TRBV6-5 to TRBJ1-1; the D is unclear. Germline values: CDR1 MNHEY, CDR2 SVGAGI. The CDR3 totals 15 residues. With 7 bases removed from V and 0 bases from J, the gap between germline ends came to 15 bases. Here the CDR3 DNA reads TGTGCCAGCACCCAAGGCTGGCCGGTGAACACTGAAGCTTTCTTT. This gives the protein CASTQGWPVNTEAFF.

The chain is built from TRBV30 and TRBJ2-7; 9 bases fit TRBD1. Germline CDR1 GTSNPN, CDR2 SVGIG (reference sequence). The J segment lost 4 bases and the V segment lost 2 bases, leaving 9 bases of the junction unmatched. This CDR3 spans 15 amino acids. This chain's CDR3 is CAWSTGTGYPYEQYF. CDR3 in DNA: TGTGCCTGGAGTACCGGGACAGGGTACCCTTACGAGCAGTACTTC.

The V call is TRBV29-1, the J call TRBJ1-1; D is ambiguous. V was cut by 5 bases and J by 1 base, with 11 bases left in between. Germline V gene data show CDR1 as SQVTM and CDR2 as ANQGSEA. CDR3 length: 13 amino acids. The CDR3 region has the DNA TGCAGCGTTTACGGACGGGAGAACACTGAAGCTTTCTTT. This codes for CSVYGRENTEAFF.

The V call is TRBV25-1, the J call TRBJ2-2, with 8 bases aligning to TRBD1. Germline V gives CDR1 MGHDK, CDR2 SYGVNS. Trimming removed 10 bases from V and 4 bases from J; junction bases left unmatched: 17. CDR3 size: 17 residues. The CDR3 spells CATQGSPGTGITGELFF. CDR3 coding DNA: TGTGCCACCCAGGGTTCCCCCGGGACAGGAATCACCGGGGAGCTGTTTTTT. Using reference TRBV25-1 and TRBJ2-2 for the parts outside the CDR3, the full variable domain is EADIYQTPRYLVIGTGKKITLECSQTMGHDKMYWYQQDPGMELHLIHYSYGVNSTEKGDLSSESTVSRIRTEHFPLTLESARPSHTSQYLCATQGSPGTGITGELFFGEGSRLTVL.